These 8 T cell receptor beta chains were all obtained from the same sample, sequenced in a study of blood T cells in healthy people across ages. The authors ran a second PCR of about 7 to 11 cycles using a sample-barcoded 5' primer and a J-beta primer mix. One entry per CDR3 protein, called by TCRdb with MiXCR from the 5' RACE reads. The sample shows roughly 860,000 distinct CDR3 sequences, 62% of them seen only once. The sequenced material came from blood. The receptors were gathered from a man in his thirties or forties in good health.

The chain links TRBV7-2 to TRBJ2-4; tentative D call: TRBD2 (6 bases). Gene TRBJ2-7 matches the end of the DNA better, so the J call may be wrong. CDR3 length: 15 amino acids. Germline values: CDR1 SGHTA, CDR2 FQGNSA. Here the CDR3 reads CASSSLLGGLYEQYF. DNA for the CDR3: TGTGCCAGCAGCTCCCTTTTAGGAGGGCTCTACGAGCAGTACTTC.

This clonotype showed up many times. This sequence joins TRBV4-3 and TRBJ2-6, with a tentative D call TRBD1 (5 bases). Germline V lookup: CDR1 LGHNA, CDR2 YSLEER. The CDR3 has 17 amino acids. V was shortened by 1 base and J by 0 bases, with 10 bases between the two germline ends. The CDR3 region is CASSQGTSISGANVLTF. CDR3 bases: TGCGCCAGCAGCCAAGGGACATCCATCTCTGGGGCCAACGTCCTGACTTTC.

The gene calls are TRBV20-1 and TRBJ1-6; D is ambiguous. CDR1 and CDR2 from the germline V gene are DFQATT and SNEGSKA (reference sequence). The CDR3 is 14 residues long. V was trimmed by 8 bases and J by 0 bases, leaving 11 bases between them. The CDR3 region is CSSPSGSYNSPLHF. The CDR3, as DNA: TGCAGTTCCCCGTCCGGCTCCTATAATTCACCCCTCCACTTT.

The genes are TRBV10-3 and TRBJ1-1; D might be TRBD1 (6 bases). Germline V CDR1 and CDR2: ENHRY, SYGVKD. This CDR3 region has 13 residues. The ends were cut back, 8 bases at V and 3 bases at J, with 13 bases in the middle. The CDR3: CAIQQGGDTEAFF. CDR3 DNA: TGTGCCATCCAACAGGGTGGGGACACTGAAGCTTTCTTT.

The V and J genes are TRBV7-2 and TRBJ2-1; tentatively, D is TRBD1 (6 bases). CDR1 is SGHTA and CDR2 is FQGNSA in the germline V gene. The CDR3 has 16 residues. Trimming pared 3 bases from V and 1 base from J, leaving 13 bases between. CDR3 residues: CASSFFRGDSYNEQFF. DNA of the CDR3: TGTGCCAGCAGCTTCTTCAGGGGAGATTCCTACAATGAGCAGTTCTTC. The full variable domain, with the rest looked up from reference TRBV7-2 and TRBJ2-1, is GAGVSQSPSNKVTEKGKDVELRCDPISGHTALYWYRQSLGQGLEFLIYFQGNSAPDKSGLPSDRFSAERTGGSVSTLTIQRTQQEDSAVYLCASSFFRGDSYNEQFFGPGTRLTVL.

The chain employs TRBV15 and TRBJ2-7, with 8 bases lining up with TRBD1. Germline lookup yields CDR1 LNHNV and CDR2 YYDKDF (reference sequence). This CDR3 contains 16 residues. Trimming at V came to 2 bases and at J to 6 bases, leaving 12 bases not matched to a gene. The CDR3 is CATSRTGQGRAREQYF. The CDR3, as DNA: TGTGCCACCAGCAGAACAGGACAGGGTCGGGCTCGCGAGCAGTACTTC.

V is TRBV29-1 and J is TRBJ2-5; the D gene is possibly TRBD1 (6 bases). The DNA end is a closer match to TRBJ2-4, so the J assignment may be wrong. The germline gives CDR1 SQVTM, CDR2 ANQGSEA. This CDR3 has 13 amino acids. The CDR3 sequence is CSVENQGLGIQYF. CDR3 DNA: TGCAGCGTTGAGAATCAGGGGTTGGGCATTCAGTACTTC.

The chain is built from TRBV2 and TRBJ2-2; 10 bases are a match to TRBD1. Looked up from germline, CDR1 is SNHLY and CDR2 is FYNNEI. J was trimmed by 5 bases and V by 7 bases; bases with no gene match: 10. The CDR3 consists of 16 residues. In nucleotides, the CDR3 is TGTGCCAGCAATAGGGACAGGGGAACCCAGACCGGGGAGCTGTTTTTT. As protein: CASNRDRGTQTGELFF.